These 8 T cell receptor beta chains originate from one sample sequenced in a study of T cell responses to AZD1222 COVID-19 vaccine. TCRdb's copy holds only in-frame clones and misses some; the assay was immunoSEQ multiplex PCR. The table has fewer than 100,000 clones, around 90% seen once; the top ten hold 11%. The input for sequencing was peripheral blood, taken 28 days after the second AZD1222 dose. The receptors were gathered from an adult who received the AZD1222 COVID-19 vaccine.

The count of this clone is one. The CDR3 DNA sequence: TGTGCCAGCAGCCCCAGGGGGGGGAACACTGAAGCTTTCTTT. Translation gives CASSPRGGNTEAFF. This chain joins TRBV5-5 and TRBJ1-1, with TRBD1 matching 7 bases. This CDR3 comprises 14 residues. Germline CDR1 is SGHKS and CDR2 is YYEKEE (reference sequence). V trimming: 4 bases; J trimming: 1 base; junction bases outside the gene matches: 4.

V usage is TRBV6-5 and J usage is TRBJ2-7; the D gene is possibly TRBD1 (5 bases). This CDR3 spans 15 amino acids. Germline V gives CDR1 MNHEY, CDR2 SVGAGI. Trimming removed 6 bases at V and 0 bases at J, with 15 bases between. CDR3 nucleotides: TGTGCCAGCAGATTATCCCAGGGTCCCTCCTACGAGCAGTACTTC. Protein sequence: CASRLSQGPSYEQYF.

The chain couples TRBV12-3 or TRBV12-4 to TRBJ2-1, with TRBD2 identical over 9 bases. There are 13 residues in the CDR3. With V trimmed by 6 bases and J by 5 bases, 2 bases remained unmatched. The CDR3 loop reads CASRAGGHNEQFF. The CDR3 nucleotides are TGTGCCAGCAGAGCGGGGGGTCACAATGAGCAGTTCTTC.

The rearrangement joins TRBV5-1 to TRBJ1-5, with D possibly being TRBD1 (5 bases). The CDR3 length is 15 residues. Trimming took 2 bases from V and 1 from J, leaving 10 bases between them. Germline values: CDR1 SGHRS, CDR2 YFSETQ. Here the CDR3 reads CASSLIGASNQPQHF. CDR3 DNA sequence: TGCGCCAGCAGCTTAATAGGGGCCAGCAATCAGCCCCAGCATTTT.

The chain has TRBV29-1 and TRBJ2-7; TRBD1 might be the D (6 bases). The germline CDR1 and CDR2 sequences are SQVTM and ANQGSEA. The V end was cut by 7 bases, the J end by 0 bases, with 10 bases between. CDR3 size: 12 residues. The CDR3: CSAGQSSYEQYF. The CDR3 DNA reads TGCAGCGCCGGACAGAGCTCCTACGAGCAGTACTTC.

The genes are TRBV19 and TRBJ2-1, with a tentative D call TRBD2 (6 bases). In germline, CDR1 is LNHDA, CDR2 SQIVND (reference sequence). Trimming shortened V by 8 bases and J by 0 bases, and 17 bases separated the two germline ends. This CDR3 has 16 residues. The CDR3 DNA sequence: TGTGCCAGTCTCCCGGGAGTTGGGTTCTCCTACAATGAGCAGTTCTTC. Protein product: CASLPGVGFSYNEQFF.

This clone appeared a single time. This chain links TRBV2 with TRBJ2-1, with TRBD2 identical over 7 bases. V shed 8 bases and J 3 bases; nucleotides not matched to a gene: 4. CDR1 SNHLY and CDR2 FYNNEI come from the germline V gene. The CDR3 length is 13 residues. The CDR3, as DNA: TGTGCCAGCGCGGGGGACCTCTACAATGAGCAGTTCTTC. Translation gives CASAGDLYNEQFF. Full variable domain (rest looked up from reference TRBV2 and TRBJ2-1): EPEVTQTPSHQVTQMGQEVILRCVPISNHLYFYWYRQILGQKVEFLVSFYNNEISEKSEIFDDQFSVERPDGSNFTLKIRSTKLEDSAMYFCASAGDLYNEQFFGPGTRLTVL.

The chain is built from TRBV5-1 and TRBJ1-2; possible D gene TRBD1, 5 bases. The V gene's germline CDR1 is SGHRS and CDR2 YFSETQ. Trimming shortened V by 0 bases and J by 0 bases, and 9 bases separated the two germline ends. The CDR3 has 15 amino acids. The DNA of the CDR3 is TGCGCCAGCAGCTTGGCAGCAGGGTCTAACTATGGCTACACCTTC. It codes for CASSLAAGSNYGYTF.